This TCR beta chain was retrieved from a study of cytomegalovirus exposure and HLA in healthy donors. General study findings and limits: Analysis performed later showed TCR beta chains linked to HLA being more clonally expanded than equally common others.

As regards this clone: No antigen is known for it.

Primers: 60 Vbeta forward and 13 Jbeta reverse. TCRdb's table, derived via immunoSEQ multiplex PCR, lists solely in-frame clones and lacks some. The specimen's table records about 160,000 clones. CDR1 LGHNA and CDR2 YNFKEQ come from the germline V gene. J was trimmed by 10 bases and V by 1 base; bases with no gene match: 5. CDR3 length: 15 amino acids. This TCR came from a woman in her fifties or sixties in good health and CMV-seronegative. Source material: PBMCs. The chain combines TRBV4-2 with TRBJ1-6; 9 bases fit TRBD1. The CDR3 loop is CASSQVSGQGSPLHF. The CDR3 coding sequence is TGTGCCAGCAGCCAAGTTTCTGGACAGGGGTCACCCCTCCACTTT.